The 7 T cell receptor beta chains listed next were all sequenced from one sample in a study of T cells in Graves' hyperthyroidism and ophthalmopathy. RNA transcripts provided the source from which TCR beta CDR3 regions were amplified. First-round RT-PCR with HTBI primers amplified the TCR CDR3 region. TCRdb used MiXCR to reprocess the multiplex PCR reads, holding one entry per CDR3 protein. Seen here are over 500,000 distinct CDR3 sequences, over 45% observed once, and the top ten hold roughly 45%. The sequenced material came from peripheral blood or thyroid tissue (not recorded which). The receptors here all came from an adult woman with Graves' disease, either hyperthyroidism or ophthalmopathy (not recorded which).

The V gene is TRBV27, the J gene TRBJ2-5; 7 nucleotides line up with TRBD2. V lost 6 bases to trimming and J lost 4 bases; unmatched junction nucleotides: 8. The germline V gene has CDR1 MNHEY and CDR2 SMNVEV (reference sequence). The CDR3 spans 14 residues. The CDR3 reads CASSPGLHSETQYF. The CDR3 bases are TGTGCCAGCAGCCCGGGACTACATTCAGAGACCCAGTACTTC.

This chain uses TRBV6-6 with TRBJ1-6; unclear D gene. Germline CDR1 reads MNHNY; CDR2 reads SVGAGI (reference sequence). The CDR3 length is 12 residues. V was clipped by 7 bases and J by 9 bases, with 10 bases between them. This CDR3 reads CASTEGSSPLHF. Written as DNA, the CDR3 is TGTGCCAGCACCGAAGGGTCTTCACCCCTCCACTTT.

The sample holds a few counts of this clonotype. The CDR3 sequence: CSVVGTREKLFF. The CDR3 nucleotides are TGCAGCGTTGTCGGGACACGAGAAAAACTGTTTTTT. V is TRBV29-1 and J is TRBJ1-4, with D possibly being TRBD1 (6 bases). Germline assignment: CDR1 SQVTM and CDR2 ANQGSEA. The CDR3 extends over 12 amino acids. Trimming left V 4 bases short and J 8 bases short, with 11 bases between.

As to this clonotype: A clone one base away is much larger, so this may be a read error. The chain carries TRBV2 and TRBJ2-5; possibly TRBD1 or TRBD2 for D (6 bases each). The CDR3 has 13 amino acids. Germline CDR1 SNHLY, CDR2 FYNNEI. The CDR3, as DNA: TGTGCCAGATCCCGGGGGCCTGAGGAGATCCAGTACTTC. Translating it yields CARSRGPEEIQYF.

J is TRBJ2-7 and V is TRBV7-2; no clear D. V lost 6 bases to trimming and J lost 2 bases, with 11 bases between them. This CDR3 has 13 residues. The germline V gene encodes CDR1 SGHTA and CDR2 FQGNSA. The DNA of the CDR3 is TGTGCCAGCAGTCCCCCGCCGGCCTACGAGCAGTACTTC. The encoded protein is CASSPPPAYEQYF.

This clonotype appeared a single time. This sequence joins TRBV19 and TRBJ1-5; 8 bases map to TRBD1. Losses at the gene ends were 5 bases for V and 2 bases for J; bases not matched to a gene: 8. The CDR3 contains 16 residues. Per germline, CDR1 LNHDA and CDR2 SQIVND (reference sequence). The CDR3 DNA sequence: TGTGCCAGTAGTGCCAGGACAGGGTTGGGCAATCAGCCCCAGCATTTT. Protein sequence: CASSARTGLGNQPQHF. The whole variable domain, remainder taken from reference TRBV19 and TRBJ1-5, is DGGITQSPKYLFRKEGQNVTLSCEQNLNHDAMYWYRQDPGQGLRLIYYSQIVNDFQKGDIAEGYSVSREKKESFPLTVTSAQKNPTAFYLCASSARTGLGNQPQHFGDGTRLSIL.

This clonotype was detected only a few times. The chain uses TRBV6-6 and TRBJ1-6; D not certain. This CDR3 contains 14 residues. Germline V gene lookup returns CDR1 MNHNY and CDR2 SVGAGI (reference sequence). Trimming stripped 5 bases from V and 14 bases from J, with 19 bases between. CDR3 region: CASSQLPGRGSLHF. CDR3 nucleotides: TGTGCCAGCAGTCAGCTTCCGGGCCGTGGTTCCCTCCACTTT.